This T cell receptor (beta chain) was captured by sequencing in a study of blood T cell repertoires in COVID-19. Study details: There were acute and convalescent COVID-19 samples, and they came from the United States, Italy and Spain. PBMCs, B-cell-depleted T cells, or T cells provided the cDNA or gDNA that made up the material.

The CDR3 length is 15 residues. V shed 0 bases and J 6 bases; nucleotides not matched to a gene: 4. Germline V gene data show CDR1 as SGHRS and CDR2 as YFSETQ. Original data processing: Reference gene primer amplification yielded estimated nucleated cell counts. The data were produced by immunoSEQ multiplex PCR, yet TCRdb's version contains in-frame clones alone and is incomplete. That table supplies the V and J calls and clone size; D and trimming were determined from the DNA. Of 65,000 to 70,000 clones listed, roughly 80% are singletons. The rearrangement links TRBV5-1 to TRBJ2-1, with 9 bases fitting TRBD2. This TCR was sampled from a woman aged 55 to 70 with acute or convalescent COVID-19. Sequencing used peripheral blood. CDR3 protein: CASSLEFSGGNEQFF. CDR3 nucleotide sequence: TGCGCCAGCAGCTTGGAGTTTAGCGGGGGCAATGAGCAGTTCTTC.